The clone carrying this T cell receptor beta chain came up a few times. Its antigen is undetermined. CDR3 length: 13 residues. V lost 0 bases and J 6 bases, leaving 12 bases between the germline ends. The germline V gene encodes CDR1 GTSNPN and CDR2 SVGIG (reference sequence). In TCRdb, the RT-PCR reads were re-called with MiXCR into one record per CDR3 protein. The sample holds about 540,000 distinct CDR3 sequences, under 30% seen once. The sample is drawn from a study of response to subunit inactivated influenza vaccine. Notes on the study in general: That few new T cells are recruited by each seasonal influenza vaccination was the authors' suggestion.

The same specimen was also included in a second study, on T cells expressing NK-cell markers. That work states: Production of TCR beta cDNA relied on 5'RACE template switching with UMIs. The share of CD8+ T cells held by dominant NKG2C+ clonotypes was about 1.0-8% in about six donors. The CD3+CD56-NKG2C+ fraction was also led by these clonotypes in a few donors. Whether expanded NKG2C+ T cell clones were HCMV specific stayed uncertain.

This specimen was CD4+ T cells sorted from PBMCs, taken about 12 days after vaccination. The J gene is TRBJ2-7, the V gene TRBV30, with D unclear. The sequence derives from a man aged 45-65 years who received an inactivated influenza vaccine. The CDR3 loop reads CAWSVGLTGEQYF. CDR3 DNA sequence: TGTGCCTGGAGTGTAGGGCTGACCGGCGAGCAGTACTTC.